This TCR beta chain was sequenced for a study of T-cell memory formation after mild COVID-19. Trimming cost V 4 bases and J 0 bases, with 9 bases left between them. This CDR3 has 14 amino acids. Germline assignment: CDR1 SGHAT and CDR2 FQDESV (reference sequence). Using its own MiXCR run on the 5' RACE reads, TCRdb lists one record per CDR3 protein. The repertoire holds under 700,000 distinct CDR3 sequences, with roughly 22% as singletons. Sample: PBMCs or a T cell subset sorted from them (not recorded which). The sequence was obtained from an adult woman who had mild COVID-19 (a few samples of this study predate the infection). Cell type and time point are not known. This chain joins TRBV11-1 and TRBJ1-2; D gene uncertain. The CDR3 reads CASSWTESNYGYTF. DNA for the CDR3: TGTGCCAGCAGCTGGACGGAATCTAACTATGGCTACACCTTC. The variable domain in full, with the rest retrieved from reference TRBV11-1 and TRBJ1-2, is EAEVAQSPRYKITEKSQAVAFWCDPISGHATLYWYRQILGQGPELLVQFQDESVVDDSQLPKDRFSAERLKGVDSTLKIQPAELGDSAMYLCASSWTESNYGYTFGSGTRLTVV.